The rows below give T cell receptor beta chains drawn from one sample of a study of blood T cell repertoires in COVID-19. Using immunoSEQ multiplex PCR, the repertoire was profiled, and TCRdb retains in-frame clones only, with some absent. The data show tens of thousands of clones, around 84% seen once. The specimen sequenced was peripheral blood. The receptors come from a woman in her seventies with acute or convalescent COVID-19. Both conserved end residues are part of each CDR3. A D gene is named only where the DNA matches it firmly. Where a row states a size, it is once, few, many or the class of an expanded clone; other rows omit it.

few	-	TRBV2	TRBJ2-1	CASSPGNEQFF	TGTGCCAGCAGCCCCGGCAATGAGCAGTTCTTC
-	-	TRBV2	TRBJ2-3	CASSRGGLITDTQYF	TGTGCCAGCAGTAGAGGGGGTCTGATCACAGATACGCAGTATTTT
-	TRBD1	TRBV9	TRBJ2-5	CASSATGLETQYF	TGTGCCAGCAGCGCGACAGGGCTGGAGACCCAGTACTTC
-	TRBD2	TRBV9	TRBJ2-5	CANPRGTSERETQYF	TGTGCCAACCCCCGGGGGACTAGCGAGAGGGAGACCCAGTACTTC
-	-	TRBV6-5	TRBJ2-1	CASRADSSYNEQFF	TGTGCCTCCCGAGCGGATAGCTCCTACAATGAGCAGTTCTTC
-	-	TRBV15	TRBJ2-7	CATSRDQLRGYRYEQYF	TGTGCCACCAGCAGAGATCAATTACGGGGATACCGGTACGAGCAGTACTTC
-	TRBD1	TRBV6-2/TRBV6-3	TRBJ1-4	CASSSSDRRNEKLFF	TGTGCCAGCAGTTCCTCGGACAGGCGTAATGAAAAACTGTTTTTT
-	TRBD2	TRBV12-3/TRBV12-4	TRBJ2-1	CAISGPAGDEQFF	TGTGCTATCTCAGGGCCAGCGGGGGATGAGCAGTTCTTC
-	TRBD1	TRBV11-2	TRBJ1-2	CASSFTSVDRVFGGYTF	TGTGCCAGCAGCTTCACGAGCGTTGACAGGGTCTTTGGTGGCTACACCTTC
-	-	TRBV20-1	TRBJ1-6	CSATGFSPLHF	TGCAGTGCTACAGGGTTTTCACCCCTCCACTTT
-	TRBD2	TRBV27	TRBJ2-7	CASSAGTSASYEQYF	TGTGCCAGCAGCGCCGGGACTAGCGCATCCTACGAGCAGTACTTC
-	TRBD2	TRBV5-4	TRBJ2-5	CASSPKRGETQYF	TGTGCCAGCAGCCCAAAGCGGGGGGAGACCCAGTACTTC
-	TRBD1	TRBV27	TRBJ2-7	CASSLSSLGQTYEQYF	TGTGCCAGCAGTTTAAGCTCTTTGGGACAGACCTACGAGCAGTACTTC
-	TRBD1	TRBV5-4	TRBJ2-3	CASSADRAGTDTQYF	TGTGCCAGCAGCGCCGACAGGGCAGGCACAGATACGCAGTATTTT
-	TRBD2	TRBV30	TRBJ2-1	CAWRPGLVYNEQFF	TGTGCCTGGAGACCGGGACTAGTTTACAATGAGCAGTTCTTC
-	TRBD2	TRBV10-3	TRBJ2-1	CAISDSGQVGNEQFF	TGTGCCATCAGTGATAGCGGGCAGGTTGGGAATGAGCAGTTCTTC
-	TRBD1	TRBV19	TRBJ1-5	CASGQGASLNQPQHF	TGTGCCAGTGGACAGGGGGCGTCTTTGAATCAGCCCCAGCATTTT
-	-	TRBV30	TRBJ1-4	CAWSADRPSTNEKLFF	TGTGCCTGGAGCGCGGACAGACCGTCAACTAATGAAAAACTGTTTTTT
-	TRBD2	TRBV4-3	TRBJ2-7	CASSQAGGASFYEQYF	TGCGCCAGCAGCCAAGCGGGAGGGGCCTCCTTCTACGAGCAGTACTTC
few	-	TRBV2	TRBJ2-3	CASKFNEVRQYF	TGTGCCAGCAAGTTCAATGAGGTACGGCAGTATTTT
-	-	TRBV5-6	TRBJ1-4	CASSFPRQGEKLFF	TGTGCCAGCAGCTTCCCGCGGCAAGGTGAAAAACTGTTTTTT
once	-	TRBV4-3	TRBJ2-7	CASSQGLVYEQYF	TGCGCCAGCAGCCAAGGTCTCGTCTACGAGCAGTACTTC
-	TRBD1	TRBV29-1	TRBJ1-1	CSVEDRQGAFF	TGCAGCGTTGAAGATCGACAGGGGGCTTTCTTT
-	-	TRBV28	TRBJ2-7	CASVDSRSYEQYF	TGTGCCAGCGTGGACAGTCGCTCCTACGAGCAGTACTTC
once	TRBD1	TRBV30	TRBJ1-3	CAGDRVSSGNTIYF	TGTGCCGGGGACAGGGTGAGCTCTGGAAACACCATATATTTT
-	-	TRBV4-1	TRBJ1-1	CASSQDSGVRNTEAFF	TGCGCCAGCAGCCAAGATTCGGGGGTGAGAAACACTGAAGCTTTCTTT
once	TRBD1	TRBV6-5	TRBJ2-1	CASSPADRAYNEQFF	TGTGCCAGCAGCCCGGCGGACAGGGCCTACAATGAGCAGTTCTTC
-	TRBD2	TRBV5-1	TRBJ2-7	CASSVSGSGDYEQYF	TGCGCCAGCAGCGTTAGCGGGAGCGGGGACTACGAGCAGTACTTC
once	-	TRBV29-1	TRBJ2-3	CSVEDSTDTQYF	TGCAGCGTTGAAGACTCCACAGATACGCAGTATTTT
-	-	TRBV11-3	TRBJ2-7	CASSLDGYEQYF	TGTGCCAGCAGCTTAGACGGTTACGAGCAGTACTTC
once	TRBD1	TRBV3-1/TRBV3-2	TRBJ2-6	CASSDRDNLAGANVLTF	TGTGCCAGCAGCGACAGGGACAATCTGGCTGGGGCCAACGTCCTGACTTTC
once	-	TRBV7-9	TRBJ2-2	CASSLFQGWTGELFF	TGTGCCAGCAGCTTATTTCAGGGGTGGACCGGGGAGCTGTTTTTT
-	-	TRBV6-5	TRBJ2-2	CASTVQGGATGELFF	TGTGCCAGCACCGTTCAAGGGGGGGCGACCGGGGAGCTGTTTTTT
-	TRBD1	TRBV19	TRBJ1-4	CASTRGPTNEKLFF	TGTGCCAGTACCAGGGGGCCGACGAATGAAAAACTGTTTTTT
-	-	TRBV4-1	TRBJ2-7	CASRETVNSYEQYF	TGCGCCAGCCGGGAGACAGTAAACTCCTACGAGCAGTACTTC
-	-	TRBV6-2/TRBV6-3	TRBJ2-7	CASSSRGGEQYF	TGTGCCAGCAGTTCGAGGGGAGGCGAGCAGTACTTC
-	-	TRBV30	TRBJ2-1	CAWSFLDNEQFF	TGTGCCTGGAGCTTCCTTGACAATGAGCAGTTCTTC
-	TRBD1	TRBV6-5	TRBJ1-2	CASRRGQANYGYTF	TGTGCCAGCAGACGGGGACAGGCAAACTATGGCTACACCTTC
-	TRBD2	TRBV6-5	TRBJ2-1	CASIPASGGYNEQFF	TGTGCCAGCATCCCGGCTAGCGGAGGCTACAATGAGCAGTTCTTC
-	TRBD1	TRBV5-1	TRBJ2-7	CASSLTGSYEQYF	TGCGCCAGCAGCCTGACAGGGTCCTACGAGCAGTACTTC
-	-	TRBV27	TRBJ1-3	CASRGPQVSGNTIYF	TGTGCCAGCAGGGGGCCACAGGTCTCTGGAAACACCATATATTTT
-	-	TRBV19	TRBJ2-1	CASSPNSREGRQFF	TGTGCCAGTAGTCCAAACTCCCGGGAAGGACGCCAGTTCTTC
-	-	TRBV30	TRBJ2-5	CAWSVGAETQYF	TGTGCCTGGAGTGTAGGGGCGGAGACCCAGTACTTC
few	-	TRBV7-6	TRBJ2-7	CASSPGHFPYEQYF	TGTGCCAGCAGCCCGGGACACTTTCCCTACGAGCAGTACTTC